This T cell receptor beta chain derives from a study of cytomegalovirus exposure and HLA in healthy donors. Study-wide results and caveats: Investigators reported 150 to 200 TCR beta chains as tied to cytomegalovirus. The likely explanation for a cluster of highly shared sequence variants was sequencing artifact.

Vbeta (60) and Jbeta (13) primers were used in the PCR. Sequencing used immunoSEQ multiplex PCR; TCRdb keeps in-frame clones, though not all of them. This sample has approximately 240,000 clones, with 75% to 85% found just once. Whereas donors were nominally healthy upon sampling, unrecorded immune exposures were probable. This clone was seen a few times. Its antigen is currently unknown. Deletions cut 5 bases from V and 1 base from J, with 9 bases between. Germline loops: CDR1 MNHNY, CDR2 SVGAGI (reference sequence). This CDR3 is 14 amino acids long. Sequencing was performed on PBMCs. This chain joins TRBV6-6 and TRBJ1-3; perhaps TRBD1 as D (6 bases). This receptor was identified in an older woman in good health and CMV-seropositive. CDR3 sequence (DNA): TGTGCCAGCAGTAGGCAGGGGTCTGGAAACACCATATATTTT. Amino acids: CASSRQGSGNTIYF.